This T cell receptor beta chain originates from a study of cytomegalovirus exposure and HLA in healthy donors (dated by TCRdb to about 2017). Regarding the complete study: According to an earlier analysis of 550 to 750 of the donors, about 179 million T cells yielded roughly 100 million unique TCR beta sequences and around 300 Gb of sequence data. An early release covering roughly 640 HLA-typed donors comprised around 300 gigabases of sequencing data and tens of millions of unique TCR sequences. Among the roughly 400 genotyped donors, 81% belonged to the genetic ancestry cluster associated with self-reported Caucasian donors. The study aimed to test whether signatures of past pathogen exposure could be identified by cataloging public T cell receptors. Using immunosequencing, the study profiled T cell repertoires from fewer than 700 subjects and related those repertoires to cytomegalovirus serostatus. A separate validation cohort of over 95 different subjects was used in addition to the roughly 640-subject first cohort. To predict cytomegalovirus infection status, the study brought together high-throughput TCR immunosequencing, statistical association of individual TCRs with disease status, and machine learning. A later analysis re-examined previously published TCR beta repertoires from over 500 donors and added high-resolution HLA genotyping to investigate patterns of TCR occurrence. In the later analysis, no new phenotypic data were used to find candidate immune exposures; instead, reliance was placed on TCR beta sequences and their occurrence across donors. An earlier analysis of approximately 630 of the donors applied high-throughput TCR beta sequencing to assess whether each TCR beta V gene segment acted as functional or pseudogenic. Donor age, sex, ethnicity and CMV serostatus were compiled alongside the repertoire data. A later genetic analysis used genome-wide SNP genotypes for about 55% of the 666 donors, treating that subset as a discovery cohort. Every discovery cohort repertoire had been produced on one sequencing platform. HLA typing included class I and class II loci at four-digit resolution. Typing coverage differed by locus: A, B, C, DRB1 and DQB1 were typed in about 620-630 donors, DQA1 in 522, DPA1 in 600 to 610, and DPB1 in approximately 450. Because of strong linkage in the cohort, roughly five DR-DQ haplotypes were treated as single units for association and clustering. Across some 400 genotyped donors of the cohort, an average of 235,054 unique TCR beta nucleotide sequences per donor were sequenced, and around 19% of those sequences were non-productive. Overall study results and their limits: In this cohort, only TCR beta chains were sequenced, and detectable features were limited by the absence of alpha or paired-chain data. Cytomegalovirus status was reported to be diagnosed by the classifier with high specificity and sensitivity in both the original and validation cohorts. An association between a missense DCLRE1C variant and V-gene and J-gene trimming of TCR beta chains was found in a later genetic analysis and replicated in an independent cohort. CMV serostatus was the only immune exposure information available for the cohort. A later analysis reported that several top co-occurrence clusters appeared linked to parvovirus B19, influenza, CMV and Epstein-Barr virus. A group of highly shared sequence variants was considered likely to be a technical artifact of the sequencing pipeline. In a later analysis, most CMV-associated TCR beta chains were found to appear HLA-restricted, with HLA associations seemingly driven largely by CMV exposure. When HLA alleles, especially DR and DQ, strongly co-occurred, TCR associations were difficult to assign to individual alleles. Because HLA typing was unavailable for some donors at each locus, only the typed subset was used in association tests. In a later analysis, the rate of TCR association differed among HLA loci, with DRB1 alleles having the most associated TCRs and HLA-C alleles having the fewest. In a later analysis, 16,951 TCR beta sequences were associated with specific HLA alleles at a false discovery rate of 0.05. According to a later genetic analysis, donors in an Asian-associated ancestry cluster had fewer N-insertions in productive TCRs than the roughly 670-donor mean. Correlated functional status among segregating V segments might reflect linkage disequilibrium, but an unknown experimental factor could not be ruled out. The study gave a list of about 150 TCR beta chains associated with cytomegalovirus. Most TCR sequences were observed very rarely across donors, whereas some public TCRs were present in many individuals. In an earlier analysis of 587 of the donors, most TCR beta V segments were observed in productive rearrangements about 87% or about 30% of the time, broadly matching IMGT annotations. Some IMGT-functional V segments, including TRBV6-2 and TRBV6-3, could not be told apart with the 87-base-pair reads, so those segments were excluded. It was suggested by the authors that the approach could potentially be generalized to other disease states and immunological phenotypes. Three of the identified cytomegalovirus-associated TCR beta chains were confirmed in vitro to be specific for cytomegalovirus antigens. In a later analysis, HLA-associated TCR beta chains showed more clonal expansion and lower generation probabilities than non-associated chains that were equally common. A further reported finding was that TCR beta sequences accurately predicted the HLA-A and HLA-B alleles for most subjects in the first cohort. Because counts were too low, around 18 rarely observed V segments, including chromosome 9 orphons, were left out of the earlier analysis of 587 of the donors. Presence/absence analyses assumed roughly uniform sequencing depth across donors, an assumption that may not hold.

Regarding this clone: The antigen this receptor binds is unknown. It has no much larger one-base neighbor in the sample; base qualities were not kept.

Library construction relied on the immunoSEQ multiplex PCR assay. The multiplex PCR relied on a mix of 60 forward primers for TCR Vbeta segments and 13 reverse primers for TCR Jbeta segments. The CDR3 region of rearranged TCR beta genes was amplified from genomic DNA with a multiplex PCR assay. On the Illumina HiSeq System, the amplified TCR beta libraries were sequenced as 87-base-pair reads. In the original analysis: A later analysis tallied tens of millions of unique TCR beta chains across the 640 or so repertoires, and about 12 million of those chains were shared by two or more donors. To remove PCR and sequencing errors, raw reads were error-corrected and collapsed into unique sequences using a nearest-neighbor algorithm that merged closely related sequences. Alignment of CDR3 sequences to IMGT reference sequences was used to assign V, D and J gene segments. Each retained sequence needed at least a six-nucleotide match to both a V gene segment and a J gene segment. Rearrangements were classified as productive when the CDR3 lacked stop codons and remained in frame with V and J, and all other rearrangements were classified as non-productive. CDR3 was defined by IMGT convention, running from the second conserved V-encoded cysteine to the conserved J-encoded phenylalanine. The earlier analysis of 500 to 600 of the donors excluded sequences that lacked an unambiguous match to a single V gene segment. An earlier analysis of about 590 of the donors classified V segments as functional when productive rearrangements were above 56.7% and as segregating when the standard deviation between donors was above 5%. A statistical classification framework was built to diagnose cytomegalovirus status from the catalog of TCR beta chain sequences. A later analysis assigned V and J genes by comparing TCR nucleotide sequences with IMGT/GENE-DB human TR gene sequences. In a later analysis, CDR3 sequences and most-parsimonious VDJ recombination scenarios were assigned using the TCRdist pipeline. In a later analysis, every TCR beta chain was defined by the combination of its CDR3 amino acid sequence and its V-gene family, and reads without a unique V-gene family were dropped. A later analysis removed 450 to 600 highly shared, low-generation-probability nucleotide sequences to deal with suspected cross-contamination and a sequencing artifact. A later analysis calculated a clonal expansion index for each public chain from normalized within-repertoire ranks of inferred template counts. In a later analysis, generation probabilities were computed using a VDJ recombination model fitted to out-of-frame rearrangements, and the results were checked against IGoR. Hypergeometric tests were used in a later analysis to score TCR-TCR, TCR-HLA and TCR-CMV co-occurrence, with a repertoire-size bias correction applied to the TCR pairs. A later analysis estimated false discovery rates by permuting HLA or CMV assignments 20 times. In a later analysis, co-occurring TCRs were grouped using DBSCAN, and TCRdist sequence similarity was added for clustering within HLA-allele-positive subsets. Repertoires with fewer than 30,000 or more than 120,000 public chains were left out of co-occurrence clustering, as were a handful of repertoires with anomalous nucleotide sharing. TCRdb mirrors the immuneACCESS table, restricted to in-frame sequences. Some clones are absent from its copies; in checked studies, under half trace to an unresolved V gene, and the reason for the others is unknown. That table supplies the V and J calls and clone size; D and trimming were determined from the DNA. The sample table records 95,000 to 150,000 clones; about 74% of these occur just once. Together, the top ten hold about 4% of the sample.

In total, fewer than 750 healthy bone marrow donors made up the cohort. Cohort members were all nominally healthy when sampled, although unrecorded immune exposures were likely present. The donor was CMV seropositive and was included in the group of some 290 seropositive cohort members. A peripheral blood sample was collected from each donor, and TCR beta sequencing was performed on peripheral blood mononuclear cells. The Qiagen DNeasy Blood Extraction Kit was used to extract genomic DNA from the blood cell samples. V trim: 6 bases; J trim: 2 bases; unmatched bases: 8. The CDR3 contains 15 residues, cysteine and phenylalanine counted. The read is trimmed to its CDR3 DNA, 45 bases read in frame from base 1. CDR1 and CDR2 are drawn from the germline V gene (reference sequence): MNHEY, SMNVEV.

The TCR sequence derives from a woman in her forties or fifties in good health and CMV-seropositive. The sequence links TRBV27 to TRBJ2-3; 7 bases in between match TRBD2. Specimen: PBMCs. The bases are TGTGCCAGCAGAACCGCGGGGGTTAACACAGATACGCAGTATTTT. Translated, this is CASRTAGVNTDTQYF.